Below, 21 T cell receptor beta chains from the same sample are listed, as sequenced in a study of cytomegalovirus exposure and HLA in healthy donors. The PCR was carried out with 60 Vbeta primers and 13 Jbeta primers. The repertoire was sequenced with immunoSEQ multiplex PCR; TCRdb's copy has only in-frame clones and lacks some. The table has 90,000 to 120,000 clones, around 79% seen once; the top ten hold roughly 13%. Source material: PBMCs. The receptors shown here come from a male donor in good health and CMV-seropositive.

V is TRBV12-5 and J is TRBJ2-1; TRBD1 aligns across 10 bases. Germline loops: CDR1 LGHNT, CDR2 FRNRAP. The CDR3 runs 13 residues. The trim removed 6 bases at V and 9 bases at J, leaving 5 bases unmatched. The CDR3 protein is CASGPGQGVEQFF. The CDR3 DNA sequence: TGTGCTAGTGGCCCCGGACAGGGGGTTGAGCAGTTCTTC. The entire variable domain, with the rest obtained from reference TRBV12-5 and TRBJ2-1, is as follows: DARVTQTPRHKVTEMGQEVTMRCQPILGHNTVFWYRQTMMQGLELLAYFRNRAPLDDSGMPKDRFSAEMPDATLATLKIQPSEPRDSAVYFCASGPGQGVEQFFGPGTRLTVL.

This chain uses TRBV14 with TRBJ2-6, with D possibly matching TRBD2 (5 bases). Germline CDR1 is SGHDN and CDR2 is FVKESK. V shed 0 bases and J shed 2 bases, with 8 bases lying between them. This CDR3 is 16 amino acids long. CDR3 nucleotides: TGTGCCAGCAGCCAAGATGAGGGAGCTGGGGCCAACGTCCTGACTTTC. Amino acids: CASSQDEGAGANVLTF.

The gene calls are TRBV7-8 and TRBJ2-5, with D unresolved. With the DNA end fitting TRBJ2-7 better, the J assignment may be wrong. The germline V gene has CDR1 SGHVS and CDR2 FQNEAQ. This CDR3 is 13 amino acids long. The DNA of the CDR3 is TGTGCCAGCAGCTTCCCCCCGGTTTACGAGCAGTACTTC. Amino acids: CASSFPPVYEQYF.

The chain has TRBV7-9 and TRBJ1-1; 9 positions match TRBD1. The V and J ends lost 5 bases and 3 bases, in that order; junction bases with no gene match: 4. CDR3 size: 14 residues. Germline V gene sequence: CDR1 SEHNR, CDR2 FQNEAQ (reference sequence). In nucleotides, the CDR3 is TGTGCCAGCAGCCCCCGGGACAGGGACACTGAAGCTTTCTTT. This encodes CASSPRDRDTEAFF.

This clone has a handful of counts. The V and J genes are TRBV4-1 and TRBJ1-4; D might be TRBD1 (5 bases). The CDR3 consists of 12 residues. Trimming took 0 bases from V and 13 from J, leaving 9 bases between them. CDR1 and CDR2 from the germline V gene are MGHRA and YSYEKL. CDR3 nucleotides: TGCGCCAGCAGCCAAGATCGCGGGGGACTGTTTTTT. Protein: CASSQDRGGLFF.

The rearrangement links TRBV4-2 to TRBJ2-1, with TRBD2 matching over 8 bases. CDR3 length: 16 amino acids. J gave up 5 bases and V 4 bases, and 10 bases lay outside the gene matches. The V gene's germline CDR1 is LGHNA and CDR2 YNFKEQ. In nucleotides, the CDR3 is TGTGCCAGCAGCCCCACACCCGGGGGGGACAACAATGAGCAGTTCTTC. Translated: CASSPTPGGDNNEQFF.

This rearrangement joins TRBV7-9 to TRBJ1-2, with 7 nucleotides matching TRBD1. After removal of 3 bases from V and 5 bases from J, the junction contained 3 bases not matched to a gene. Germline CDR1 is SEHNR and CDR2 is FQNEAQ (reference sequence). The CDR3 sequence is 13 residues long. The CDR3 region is CASSFGQAYGYTF. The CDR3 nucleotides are TGTGCCAGCAGCTTCGGACAGGCGTATGGCTACACCTTC.

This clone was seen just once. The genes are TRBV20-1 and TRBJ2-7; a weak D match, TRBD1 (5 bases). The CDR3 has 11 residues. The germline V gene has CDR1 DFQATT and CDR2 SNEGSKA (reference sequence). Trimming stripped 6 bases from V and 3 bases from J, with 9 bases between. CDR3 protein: CSAPTDYEQYF. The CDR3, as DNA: TGCAGTGCACCGACAGACTACGAGCAGTACTTC.

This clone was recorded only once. The CDR3 region has the DNA TGTGCCAGCAGCCGTCCGGGGAACACCATATATTTT. Encoded protein: CASSRPGNTIYF. The V call is TRBV6-5, the J call TRBJ1-3, with D unresolved. Trimming cost V 6 bases and J 7 bases, with 10 bases left between them. The CDR3 runs to 12 residues. The germline V gene has CDR1 MNHEY and CDR2 SVGAGI.

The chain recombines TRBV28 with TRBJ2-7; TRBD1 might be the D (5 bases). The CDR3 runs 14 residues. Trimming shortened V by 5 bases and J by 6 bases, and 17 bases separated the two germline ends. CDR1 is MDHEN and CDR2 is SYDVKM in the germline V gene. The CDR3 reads CASSRPTGAVEQYF. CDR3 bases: TGTGCCAGCAGTCGACCGACTGGGGCAGTCGAGCAGTACTTC. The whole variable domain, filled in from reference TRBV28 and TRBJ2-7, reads DVKVTQSSRYLVKRTGEKVFLECVQDMDHENMFWYRQDPGLGLRLIYFSYDVKMKEKGDIPEGYSVSREKKERFSLILESASTNQTSMYLCASSRPTGAVEQYFGPGTRLTVT.

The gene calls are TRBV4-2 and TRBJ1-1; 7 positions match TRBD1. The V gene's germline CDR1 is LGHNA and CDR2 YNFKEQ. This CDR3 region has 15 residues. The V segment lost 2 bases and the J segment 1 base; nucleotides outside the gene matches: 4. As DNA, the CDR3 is TGTGCCAGCAGCCAAATCGGGACAGCGAACACTGAAGCTTTCTTT. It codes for CASSQIGTANTEAFF.

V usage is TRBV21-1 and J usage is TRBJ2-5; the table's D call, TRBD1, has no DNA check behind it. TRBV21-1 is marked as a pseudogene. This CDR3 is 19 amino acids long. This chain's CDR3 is CASSKENWANGRGEETQYF. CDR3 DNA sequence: TGTGCCAGCAGCAAAGAGAATTGGGCTAACGGCAGGGGAGAAGAGACCCAGTACTTC.

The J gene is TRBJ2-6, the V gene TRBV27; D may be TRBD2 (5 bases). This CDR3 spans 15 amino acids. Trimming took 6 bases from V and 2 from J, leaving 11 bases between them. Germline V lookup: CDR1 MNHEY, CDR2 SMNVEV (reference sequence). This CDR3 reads CASSPDFAGANVLTF. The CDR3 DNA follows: TGTGCCAGCAGCCCGGACTTCGCTGGGGCCAACGTCCTGACTTTC. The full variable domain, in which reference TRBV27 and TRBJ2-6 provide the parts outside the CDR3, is EAQVTQNPRYLITVTGKKLTVTCSQNMNHEYMSWYRQDPGLGLRQIYYSMNVEVTDKGDVPEGYKVSRKEKRNFPLILESPSPNQTSLYFCASSPDFAGANVLTFGAGSRLTVL.

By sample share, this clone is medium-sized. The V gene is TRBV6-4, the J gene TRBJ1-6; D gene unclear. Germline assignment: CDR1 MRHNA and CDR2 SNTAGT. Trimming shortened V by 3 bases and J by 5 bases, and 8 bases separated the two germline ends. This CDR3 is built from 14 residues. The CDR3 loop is CASSDGLDNSPLHF. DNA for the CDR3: TGTGCCAGCAGTGATGGACTGGATAATTCACCCCTCCACTTT.

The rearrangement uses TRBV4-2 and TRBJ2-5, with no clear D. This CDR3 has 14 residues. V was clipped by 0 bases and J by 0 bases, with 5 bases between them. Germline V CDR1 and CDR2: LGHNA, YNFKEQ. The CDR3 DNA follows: TGTGCCAGCAGCCAAGATCGGGACCAAGAGACCCAGTACTTC. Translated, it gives CASSQDRDQETQYF.

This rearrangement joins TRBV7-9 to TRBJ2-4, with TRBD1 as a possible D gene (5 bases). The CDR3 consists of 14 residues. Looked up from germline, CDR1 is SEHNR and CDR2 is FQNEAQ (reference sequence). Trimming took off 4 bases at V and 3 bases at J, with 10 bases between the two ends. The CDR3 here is CASSSPDSKNIQYF. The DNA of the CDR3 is TGTGCCAGCAGCTCCCCCGACAGCAAAAACATTCAGTACTTC. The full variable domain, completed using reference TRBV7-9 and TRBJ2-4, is DTGVSQNPRHKITKRGQNVTFRCDPISEHNRLYWYRQTLGQGPEFLTYFQNEAQLEKSRLLSDRFSAERPKGSFSTLEIQRTEQGDSAMYLCASSSPDSKNIQYFGAGTRLSVL.

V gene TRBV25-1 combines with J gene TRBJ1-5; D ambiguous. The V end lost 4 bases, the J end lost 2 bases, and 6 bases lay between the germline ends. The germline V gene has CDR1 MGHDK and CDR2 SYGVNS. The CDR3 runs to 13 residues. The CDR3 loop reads CASSVGGNQPQHF. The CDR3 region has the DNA TGTGCCAGCAGTGTAGGAGGCAATCAGCCCCAGCATTTT.

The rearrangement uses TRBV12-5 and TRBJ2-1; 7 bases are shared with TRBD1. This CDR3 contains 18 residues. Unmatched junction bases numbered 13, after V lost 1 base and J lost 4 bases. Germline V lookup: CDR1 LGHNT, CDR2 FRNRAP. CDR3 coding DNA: TGTGCTAGTGGTTTGGCTACTACTTGGGACAGAAAATACAATGAGCAGTTCTTC. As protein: CASGLATTWDRKYNEQFF.

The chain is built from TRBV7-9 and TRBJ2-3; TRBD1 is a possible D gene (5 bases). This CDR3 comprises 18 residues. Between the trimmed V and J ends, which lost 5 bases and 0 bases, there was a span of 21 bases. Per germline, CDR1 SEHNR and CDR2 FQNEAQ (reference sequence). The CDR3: CASSLHPWTLLSTDTQYF. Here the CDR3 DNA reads TGTGCCAGCAGCCTCCATCCCTGGACACTACTTAGCACAGATACGCAGTATTTT.

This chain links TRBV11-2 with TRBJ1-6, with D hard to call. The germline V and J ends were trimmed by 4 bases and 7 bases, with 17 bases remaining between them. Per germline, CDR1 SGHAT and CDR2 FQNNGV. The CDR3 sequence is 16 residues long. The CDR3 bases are TGTGCCAGCAGCTCCAGTGGCCTTCTGTTGAATTCACCCCTCCACTTT. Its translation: CASSSSGLLLNSPLHF.

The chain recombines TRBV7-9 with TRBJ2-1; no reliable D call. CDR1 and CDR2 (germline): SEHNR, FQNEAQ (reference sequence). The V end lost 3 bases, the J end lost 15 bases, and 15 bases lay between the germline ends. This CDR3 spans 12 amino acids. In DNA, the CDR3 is TGTGCCAGCAGCTTCCTCAAGCTCTCGGGGTTCTTC. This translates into CASSFLKLSGFF.